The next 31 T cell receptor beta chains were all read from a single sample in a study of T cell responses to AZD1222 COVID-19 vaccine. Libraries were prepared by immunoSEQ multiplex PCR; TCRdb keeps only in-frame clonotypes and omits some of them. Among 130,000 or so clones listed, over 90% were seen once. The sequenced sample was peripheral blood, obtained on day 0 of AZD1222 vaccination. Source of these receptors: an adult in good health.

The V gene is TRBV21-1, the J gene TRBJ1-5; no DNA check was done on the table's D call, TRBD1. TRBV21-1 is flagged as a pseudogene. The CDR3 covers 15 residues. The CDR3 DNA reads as TGTGCCAGCAGCACCCGGACAGTCCGCAATCAGCCCCAGCATTTT. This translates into CASSTRTVRNQPQHF.

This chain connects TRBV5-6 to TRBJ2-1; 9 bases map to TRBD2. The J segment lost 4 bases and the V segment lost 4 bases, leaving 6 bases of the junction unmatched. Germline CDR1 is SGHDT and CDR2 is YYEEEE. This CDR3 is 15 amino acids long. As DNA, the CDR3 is TGTGCCAGCAGCCCAGCTAGCGGGACTTACAATGAGCAGTTCTTC. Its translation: CASSPASGTYNEQFF.

The CDR3 is CASSPGQGEQPQHF. In DNA, the CDR3 is TGTGCCAGCAGCCCTGGACAGGGGGAACAGCCCCAGCATTTT. The chain carries TRBV7-3 and TRBJ1-5, with 10 bases fitting TRBD1. Germline V CDR1 and CDR2: SGHTA, FQGTGA. J gave up 7 bases and V 5 bases, and 5 bases lay outside the gene matches. The CDR3 is made up of 14 amino acids.

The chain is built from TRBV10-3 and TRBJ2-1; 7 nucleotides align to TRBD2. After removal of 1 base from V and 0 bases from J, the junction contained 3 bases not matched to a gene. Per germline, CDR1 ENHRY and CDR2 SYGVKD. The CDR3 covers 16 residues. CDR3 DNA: TGTGCCATCAGTGAGTGGGAGGGAAGCTCCTACAATGAGCAGTTCTTC. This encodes CAISEWEGSSYNEQFF.

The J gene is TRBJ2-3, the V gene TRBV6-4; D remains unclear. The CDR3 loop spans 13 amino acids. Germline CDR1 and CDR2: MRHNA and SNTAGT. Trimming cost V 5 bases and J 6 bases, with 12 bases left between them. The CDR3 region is CASSTTQFDTQYF. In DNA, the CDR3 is TGTGCCAGCAGTACCACACAGTTTGATACGCAGTATTTT.

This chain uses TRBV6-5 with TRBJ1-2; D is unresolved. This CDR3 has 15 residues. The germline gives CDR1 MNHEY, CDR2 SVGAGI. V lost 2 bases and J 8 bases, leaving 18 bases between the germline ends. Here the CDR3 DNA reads TGTGCCAGCAGTTACCCGAAGTCGGGAGGGAGAGGCTACACCTTC. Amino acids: CASSYPKSGGRGYTF.

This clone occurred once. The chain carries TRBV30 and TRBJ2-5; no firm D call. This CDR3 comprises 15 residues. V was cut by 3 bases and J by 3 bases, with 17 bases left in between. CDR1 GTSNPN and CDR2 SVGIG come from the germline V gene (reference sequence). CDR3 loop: CAWSPLRSSKETQYF. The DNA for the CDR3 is TGTGCCTGGAGCCCTCTTCGGAGCTCGAAAGAGACCCAGTACTTC. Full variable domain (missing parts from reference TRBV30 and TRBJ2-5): SQTIHQWPATLVQPVGSPLSLECTVEGTSNPNLYWYRQAAGRGLQLLFYSVGIGQISSEVPQNLSASRPQDRQFILSSKKLLLSDSGFYLCAWSPLRSSKETQYFGPGTRLLVL.

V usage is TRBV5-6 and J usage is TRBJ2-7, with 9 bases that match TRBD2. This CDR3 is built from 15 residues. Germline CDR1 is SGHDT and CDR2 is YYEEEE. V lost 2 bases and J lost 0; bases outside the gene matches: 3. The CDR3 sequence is CASSFRGGASYEQYF. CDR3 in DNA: TGTGCCAGCAGCTTTCGCGGGGGGGCCTCCTACGAGCAGTACTTC.

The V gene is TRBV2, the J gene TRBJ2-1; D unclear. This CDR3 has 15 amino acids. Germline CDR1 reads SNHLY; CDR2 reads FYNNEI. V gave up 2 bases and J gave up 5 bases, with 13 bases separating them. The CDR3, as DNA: TGTGCCAGCAGTGAAACCCCGCTACCAAACAATGAGCAGTTCTTC. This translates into CASSETPLPNNEQFF.

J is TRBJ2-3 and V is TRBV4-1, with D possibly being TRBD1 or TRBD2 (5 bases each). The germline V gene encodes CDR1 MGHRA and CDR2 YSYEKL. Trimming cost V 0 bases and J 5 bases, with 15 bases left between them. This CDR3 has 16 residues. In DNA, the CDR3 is TGCGCCAGCAGCCAAGACCCCGGGGCCGGGGTAGATACGCAGTATTTT. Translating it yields CASSQDPGAGVDTQYF.

The CDR3 loop reads CASSLAVRTNQPQHF. The CDR3, as DNA: TGTGCCAGCAGCTTGGCCGTTAGGACTAATCAGCCCCAGCATTTT. The chain has TRBV5-5 and TRBJ1-5; no clear D. Germline values: CDR1 SGHKS, CDR2 YYEKEE (reference sequence). CDR3 size: 15 residues. The V gene lost 0 bases and the J gene lost 4 bases, with 11 bases spanning the gap.

CDR3 in DNA: TGTGCCAGCAGGGGGGACAGAAGTCTCTTAAACACTGAAGCTTTCTTT. This gives the protein CASRGDRSLLNTEAFF. This chain joins TRBV2 and TRBJ1-1, with 7 bases lining up with TRBD1. V lost 6 bases, J lost 2 bases, and 12 bases stayed unmatched. The CDR3 covers 16 residues. Germline V gene lookup returns CDR1 SNHLY and CDR2 FYNNEI.

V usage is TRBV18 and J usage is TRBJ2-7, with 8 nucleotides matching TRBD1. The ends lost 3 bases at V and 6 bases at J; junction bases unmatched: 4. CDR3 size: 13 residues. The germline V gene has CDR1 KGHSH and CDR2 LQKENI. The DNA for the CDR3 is TGTGCCAGCTCACCCTCCAGGGGGCGCGAGCAGTACTTC. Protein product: CASSPSRGREQYF.

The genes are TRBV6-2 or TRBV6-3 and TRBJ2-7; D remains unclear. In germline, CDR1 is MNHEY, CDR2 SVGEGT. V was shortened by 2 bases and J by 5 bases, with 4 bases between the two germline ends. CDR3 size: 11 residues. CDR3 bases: TGTGCCAGCAGTTACACCCACGAGCAGTACTTC. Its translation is CASSYTHEQYF.

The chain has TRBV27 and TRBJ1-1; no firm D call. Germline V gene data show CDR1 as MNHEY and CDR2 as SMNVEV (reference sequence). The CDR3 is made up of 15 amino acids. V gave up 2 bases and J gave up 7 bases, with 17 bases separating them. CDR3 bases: TGTGCCAGCAGTTTAAATCCCTCCGGTGGGGTTGAAGCTTTCTTT. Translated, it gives CASSLNPSGGVEAFF.

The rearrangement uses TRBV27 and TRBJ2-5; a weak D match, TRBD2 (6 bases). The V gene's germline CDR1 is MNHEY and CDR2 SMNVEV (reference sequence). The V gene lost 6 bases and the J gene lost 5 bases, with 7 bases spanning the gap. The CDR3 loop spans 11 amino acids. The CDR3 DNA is TGTGCCAGCAGGACTAGTGAGACCCAGTACTTC. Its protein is CASRTSETQYF.

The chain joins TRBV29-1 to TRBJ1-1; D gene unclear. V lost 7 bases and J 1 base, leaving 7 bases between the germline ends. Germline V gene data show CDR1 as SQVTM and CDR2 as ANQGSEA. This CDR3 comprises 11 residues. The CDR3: CSAAGNTEAFF. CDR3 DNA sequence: TGCAGCGCCGCGGGGAACACTGAAGCTTTCTTT.

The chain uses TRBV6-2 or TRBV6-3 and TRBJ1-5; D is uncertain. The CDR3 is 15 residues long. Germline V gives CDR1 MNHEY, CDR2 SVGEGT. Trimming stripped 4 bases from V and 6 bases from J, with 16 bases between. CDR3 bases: TGTGCCAGCAGTTCTATAGACGGTGTAGGTCAGCCCCAGCATTTT. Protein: CASSSIDGVGQPQHF.

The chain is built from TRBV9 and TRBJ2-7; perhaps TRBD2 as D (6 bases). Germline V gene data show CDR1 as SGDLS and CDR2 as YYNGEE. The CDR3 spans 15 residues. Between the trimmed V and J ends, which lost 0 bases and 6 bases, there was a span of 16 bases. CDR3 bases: TGTGCCAGCAGCGTAGGTGCGGGAACCCCTCTCGAGCAGTACTTC. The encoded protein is CASSVGAGTPLEQYF.

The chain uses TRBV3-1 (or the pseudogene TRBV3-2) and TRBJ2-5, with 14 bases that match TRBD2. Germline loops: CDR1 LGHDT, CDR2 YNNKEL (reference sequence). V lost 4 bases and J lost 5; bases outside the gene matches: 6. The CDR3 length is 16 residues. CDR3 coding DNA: TGTGCCAGCAGCCCGCTGACTAGCGGGGGGGCTGAGACCCAGTACTTC. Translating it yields CASSPLTSGGAETQYF.

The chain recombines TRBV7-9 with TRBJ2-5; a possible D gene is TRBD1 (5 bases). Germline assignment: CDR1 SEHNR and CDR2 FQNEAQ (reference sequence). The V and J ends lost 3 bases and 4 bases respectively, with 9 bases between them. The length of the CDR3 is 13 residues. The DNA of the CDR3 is TGTGCCAGCAGCTTCTTTAGGGGAGAGACCCAGTACTTC. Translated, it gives CASSFFRGETQYF.

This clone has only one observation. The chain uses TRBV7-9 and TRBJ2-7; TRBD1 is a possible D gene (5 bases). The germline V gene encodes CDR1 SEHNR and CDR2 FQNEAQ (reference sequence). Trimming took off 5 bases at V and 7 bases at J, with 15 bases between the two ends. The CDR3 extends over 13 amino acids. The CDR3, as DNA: TGTGCCAGCAGCCAGACAGAGTCTACGGAGCAGTACTTC. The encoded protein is CASSQTESTEQYF.

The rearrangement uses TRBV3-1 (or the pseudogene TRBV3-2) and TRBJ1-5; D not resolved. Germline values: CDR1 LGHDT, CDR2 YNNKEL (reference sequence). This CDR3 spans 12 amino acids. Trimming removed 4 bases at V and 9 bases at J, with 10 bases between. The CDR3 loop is CASSPPGGPQHF. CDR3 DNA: TGTGCCAGCAGCCCCCCCGGCGGGCCCCAGCATTTT.

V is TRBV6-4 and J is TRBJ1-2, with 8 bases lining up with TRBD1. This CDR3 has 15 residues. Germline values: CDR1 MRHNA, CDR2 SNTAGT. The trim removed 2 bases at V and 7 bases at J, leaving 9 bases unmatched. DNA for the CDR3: TGTGCCAGCAGTGACACCGTACAGGGGGTGTCTGGCTACACCTTC. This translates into CASSDTVQGVSGYTF.

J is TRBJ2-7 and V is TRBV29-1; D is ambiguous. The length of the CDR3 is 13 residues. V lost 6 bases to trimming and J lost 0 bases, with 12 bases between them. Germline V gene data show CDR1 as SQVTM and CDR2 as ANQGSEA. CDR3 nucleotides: TGCAGCGTCCGTCGAGGCGGCTCCTACGAGCAGTACTTC. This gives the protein CSVRRGGSYEQYF.

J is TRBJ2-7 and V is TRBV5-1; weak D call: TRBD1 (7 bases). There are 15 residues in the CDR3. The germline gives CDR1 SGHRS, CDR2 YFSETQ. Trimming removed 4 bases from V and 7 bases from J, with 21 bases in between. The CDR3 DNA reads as TGCGCCAGCAGCAAGCAGGAGGGACAGAGTCCAGAGCAGTACTTC. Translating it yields CASSKQEGQSPEQYF. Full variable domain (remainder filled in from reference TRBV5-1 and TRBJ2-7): KAGVTQTPRYLIKTRGQQVTLSCSPISGHRSVSWYQQTPGQGLQFLFEYFSETQRNKGNFPGRFSGRQFSNSRSEMNVSTLELGDSALYLCASSKQEGQSPEQYFGPGTRLTVT.

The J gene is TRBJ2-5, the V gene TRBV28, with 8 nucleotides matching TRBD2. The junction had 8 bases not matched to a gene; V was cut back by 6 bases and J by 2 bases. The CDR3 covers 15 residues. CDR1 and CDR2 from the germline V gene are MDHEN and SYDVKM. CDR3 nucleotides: TGTGCCAGCAGAACCCTAACTAGCGGACAAGAGACCCAGTACTTC. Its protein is CASRTLTSGQETQYF.

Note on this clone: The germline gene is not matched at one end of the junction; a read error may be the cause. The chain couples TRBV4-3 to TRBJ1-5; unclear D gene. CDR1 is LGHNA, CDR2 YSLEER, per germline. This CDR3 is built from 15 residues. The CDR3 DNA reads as TGCGCCAGCAGTCAAGAAGTTGAGGACAATCAGCCCCAGCATTTT. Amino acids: CASSQEVEDNQPQHF.

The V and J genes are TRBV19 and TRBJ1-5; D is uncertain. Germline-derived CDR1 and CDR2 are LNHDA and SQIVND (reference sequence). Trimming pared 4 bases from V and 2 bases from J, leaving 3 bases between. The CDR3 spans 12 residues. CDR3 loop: CASSKGNQPQHF. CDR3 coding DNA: TGTGCCAGTAGTAAGGGCAATCAGCCCCAGCATTTT.

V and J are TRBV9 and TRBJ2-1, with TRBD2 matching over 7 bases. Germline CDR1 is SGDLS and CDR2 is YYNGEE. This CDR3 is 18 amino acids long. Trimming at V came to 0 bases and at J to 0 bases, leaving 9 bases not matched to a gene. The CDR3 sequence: CASSVVGRKLSSYNEQFF. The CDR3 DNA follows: TGTGCCAGCAGCGTAGTCGGGAGGAAGCTCAGCTCCTACAATGAGCAGTTCTTC.

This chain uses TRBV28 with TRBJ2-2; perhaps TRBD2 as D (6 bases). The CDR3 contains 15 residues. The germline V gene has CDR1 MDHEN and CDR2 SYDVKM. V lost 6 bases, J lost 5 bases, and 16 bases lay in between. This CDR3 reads CASRPPGAGTGELFF. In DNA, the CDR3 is TGTGCCAGCAGACCCCCCGGGGCGGGGACCGGGGAGCTGTTTTTT.